The 23 T cell receptor beta chains below were found in one sample sequenced in a study of blood T cell repertoires in COVID-19. The table came from immunoSEQ multiplex PCR; TCRdb's copy has only in-frame clones and leaves some out. Found here are some 210,000 clones, approximately 84% of them singletons; the top ten hold less than 6.5%. Material for sequencing was peripheral blood. The receptors here all came from a woman aged 65 to 85 with active or convalescent COVID-19.

This clone was found once. This rearrangement joins TRBV24-1 to TRBJ2-1; 8 nucleotides align to TRBD1. Germline CDR1 and CDR2: KGHDR and SFDVKD. J gave up 10 bases and V 6 bases, and 10 bases lay outside the gene matches. The CDR3 is made up of 14 amino acids. DNA of the CDR3: TGTGCCACCAGTTCCTCCGGACAGGGCAGAGAGCAGTTCTTC. Amino acid sequence: CATSSSGQGREQFF.

This clone was detected once. The V gene is TRBV21-1, the J gene TRBJ2-7; the table's D call TRBD2 went unverified against the DNA. TRBV21-1 is tagged as a pseudogene. The CDR3 loop spans 16 amino acids. CDR3 loop: CASIMSGTSASYEQYF. The CDR3 bases are TGTGCCAGTATTATGTCCGGGACTAGCGCTTCCTACGAGCAGTACTTC.

CDR3 in amino acids: CASSMQGSSNTEAFF. CDR3 nucleotide sequence: TGTGCCAGTAGTATGCAGGGATCGAGTAACACTGAAGCTTTCTTT. The chain employs TRBV19 and TRBJ1-1, with D maybe TRBD1 (5 bases). This CDR3 contains 15 residues. Looked up from germline, CDR1 is LNHDA and CDR2 is SQIVND (reference sequence). Trimming took off 3 bases at V and 2 bases at J, with 13 bases between the two ends.

The V call is TRBV6-5, the J call TRBJ2-2; D is perhaps TRBD2 (7 bases). Germline lookup yields CDR1 MNHEY and CDR2 SVGAGI. Trimming removed 6 bases from V and 5 bases from J, with 10 bases in between. The CDR3 is 13 residues long. CDR3 nucleotides: TGTGCCAGCAGGGGGGGGCAGACCGGGGAGCTGTTTTTT. Translated, it gives CASRGGQTGELFF.

This chain uses TRBV21-1 with TRBJ2-7; the D segment call TRBD1 is taken from the table without a DNA check. TRBV21-1 is shown as a pseudogene. CDR3 length equals 12 residues. The CDR3 protein is CASSKAAPEQYF. CDR3 nucleotides: TGTGCCAGCAGCAAAGCGGCTCCAGAGCAGTACTTC.

V and J are TRBV18 and TRBJ1-2; D might be TRBD1 (5 bases). CDR3 length equals 13 residues. Germline V gene lookup returns CDR1 KGHSH and CDR2 LQKENI. Trimming cost V 5 bases and J 0 bases, with 7 bases left between them. CDR3 amino acids: CASSGDSNYGYTF. CDR3 sequence (DNA): TGTGCCAGCTCAGGGGACTCTAACTATGGCTACACCTTC.

The chain is built from TRBV28 and TRBJ2-1; the match to TRBD2 covers 12 bases. Trimming cost V 4 bases and J 3 bases; bases outside gene matches: 13. CDR1 is MDHEN and CDR2 is SYDVKM in the germline V gene. The CDR3 extends over 19 amino acids. The CDR3 reads CASSSRTSGDLMDYNEQFF. The DNA of the CDR3 is TGTGCCAGCAGTTCCCGGACTAGCGGGGACCTTATGGACTACAATGAGCAGTTCTTC. The full variable domain, completed using reference TRBV28 and TRBJ2-1, is DVKVTQSSRYLVKRTGEKVFLECVQDMDHENMFWYRQDPGLGLRLIYFSYDVKMKEKGDIPEGYSVSREKKERFSLILESASTNQTSMYLCASSSRTSGDLMDYNEQFFGPGTRLTVL.

This clone has only a few counts. The chain joins TRBV12-3 or TRBV12-4 to TRBJ1-6, with a tentative D call TRBD1 (5 bases). The V and J ends lost 6 bases and 7 bases respectively, with 10 bases between them. The CDR3 contains 13 residues. Written as DNA, the CDR3 is TGTGCCAGCAGCTCTGACAGCAATTCACCCCTCCACTTT. Residues: CASSSDSNSPLHF.

In this sample, this clone turned up once. The chain recombines TRBV3-1 (or the pseudogene TRBV3-2) with TRBJ1-1; 10 nucleotides agree with TRBD1. This CDR3 has 15 amino acids. Germline-derived CDR1 and CDR2 are LGHDT and YNNKEL (reference sequence). The junction had 8 bases not matched to a gene; V was cut back by 4 bases and J by 6 bases. The CDR3 region has the DNA TGTGCCAGCAGCCCCATCCGGGACAGGGGCGCTGAAGCTTTCTTT. This translates into CASSPIRDRGAEAFF.

This clone was counted only a few times. The V call is TRBV19, the J call TRBJ2-3, with 7 nucleotides matching TRBD2. V trimming: 7 bases; J trimming: 0 bases; junction bases outside the gene matches: 7. The CDR3 has 15 residues. Germline V lookup: CDR1 LNHDA, CDR2 SQIVND (reference sequence). The CDR3 protein is CASKALAASTDTQYF. The CDR3 region has the DNA TGTGCCAGTAAAGCCCTAGCGGCTAGCACAGATACGCAGTATTTT.

The chain carries TRBV19 and TRBJ2-1; 7 bases agree with TRBD2. CDR3 size: 18 residues. CDR1 and CDR2 from the germline V gene are LNHDA and SQIVND (reference sequence). Trimming cost V 1 base and J 2 bases; bases outside gene matches: 11. In nucleotides, the CDR3 is TGTGCCAGTAGTATAGTGGGTGGGGAGGGAGGAGCCTACAATGAGCAGTTCTTC. Its protein is CASSIVGGEGGAYNEQFF.

The chain links TRBV5-1 to TRBJ2-1, with 7 bases matching TRBD1. The CDR3 is made up of 15 amino acids. Germline V gene sequence: CDR1 SGHRS, CDR2 YFSETQ. Unmatched junction bases numbered 2, after V lost 0 bases and J lost 2 bases. This CDR3 reads CASSLEGQTYNEQFF. CDR3 coding DNA: TGCGCCAGCAGCTTGGAGGGACAGACCTACAATGAGCAGTTCTTC.

The V and J genes are TRBV13 and TRBJ2-2, with 8 positions matching TRBD1. Trimming removed 3 bases from V and 4 bases from J; junction bases left unmatched: 10. Germline-derived CDR1 and CDR2 are PRHDT and FYEKMQ (reference sequence). This CDR3 region has 17 residues. In DNA, the CDR3 is TGTGCCAGCAGCTTTTATTCCGGGACAGGAGTCACCGGGGAGCTGTTTTTT. Amino acids: CASSFYSGTGVTGELFF.

This clone appeared a few times. The chain employs TRBV24-1 and TRBJ2-7, with D perhaps TRBD2 (6 bases). V lost 7 bases and J lost 4, with 13 bases in between. The germline V gene encodes CDR1 KGHDR and CDR2 SFDVKD. The CDR3 consists of 13 residues. The CDR3 here is CATSPGSPYEQYF. DNA for the CDR3: TGTGCCACCAGCCCCGGGAGCCCGTACGAGCAGTACTTC.

The rearrangement joins TRBV4-2 to TRBJ2-3, with TRBD2 matching 7 bases. J gave up 1 base and V 4 bases, and 5 bases lay outside the gene matches. Germline V gives CDR1 LGHNA, CDR2 YNFKEQ. This CDR3 has 15 residues. Written as DNA, the CDR3 is TGTGCCAGCAGCCGAGGACTAGATGGCACAGATACGCAGTATTTT. It specifies CASSRGLDGTDTQYF.

The chain combines TRBV4-2 with TRBJ2-7; the D gene is possibly TRBD1 (5 bases). The CDR3 length is 17 residues. Germline CDR1 and CDR2: LGHNA and YNFKEQ. V was trimmed by 0 bases and J by 4 bases, leaving 19 bases between them. The CDR3 nucleotides are TGTGCCAGCAGCCAAGACCCCTGGGGCACTGTAGTGTACGAGCAGTACTTC. Translated, it gives CASSQDPWGTVVYEQYF.

This clone was counted only a few times. The V gene is TRBV6-6, the J gene TRBJ2-7; 7 nucleotides match TRBD1. The CDR3 is made up of 12 amino acids. Germline V gene lookup returns CDR1 MNHNY and CDR2 SVGAGI (reference sequence). V lost 6 bases, J lost 4 bases, and 3 bases stayed unmatched. The DNA of the CDR3 is TGTGCCAGCAGGAACAGGGGTTACGAGCAGTACTTC. Translated: CASRNRGYEQYF.

The chain carries TRBV7-9 and TRBJ1-5; 7 positions agree with TRBD1. V lost 3 bases to trimming and J lost 4 bases; unmatched junction nucleotides: 9. Germline CDR1 SEHNR, CDR2 FQNEAQ (reference sequence). CDR3 length equals 16 residues. The CDR3: CASSFRQGDQNQPQHF. The CDR3 DNA reads TGTGCCAGCAGCTTCCGACAGGGAGATCAGAATCAGCCCCAGCATTTT.

V gene TRBV2 combines with J gene TRBJ1-2; the match to TRBD1 covers 11 bases. Germline CDR1 is SNHLY and CDR2 is FYNNEI. V lost 4 bases and J lost 4; bases outside the gene matches: 2. This CDR3 comprises 14 residues. The CDR3, as DNA: TGTGCCAGCAGTGGGGACAGGGGGGCCTATGGCTACACCTTC. Its translation is CASSGDRGAYGYTF.

This clone was recorded only once. The chain combines TRBV11-1 with TRBJ2-7; 8 bases are shared with TRBD1. Germline-derived CDR1 and CDR2 are SGHAT and FQDESV (reference sequence). This CDR3 comprises 15 residues. The V segment lost 5 bases and the J segment 2 bases; nucleotides outside the gene matches: 8. CDR3 bases: TGTGCCAGCAGCGACCGCCAGGGACAGGCCTACGAGCAGTACTTC. Translation gives CASSDRQGQAYEQYF. The variable domain in full, with the rest retrieved from reference TRBV11-1 and TRBJ2-7, is EAEVAQSPRYKITEKSQAVAFWCDPISGHATLYWYRQILGQGPELLVQFQDESVVDDSQLPKDRFSAERLKGVDSTLKIQPAELGDSAMYLCASSDRQGQAYEQYFGPGTRLTVT.

This clone was observed a handful of times. CDR3 amino acids: CATSDPVGAGEQFF. The CDR3 DNA follows: TGTGCCACCAGTGATCCGGTGGGGGCAGGCGAGCAGTTCTTC. This rearrangement joins TRBV24-1 to TRBJ2-1, with D possibly matching TRBD1 (6 bases). Per germline, CDR1 KGHDR and CDR2 SFDVKD. V was clipped by 3 bases and J by 10 bases, with 15 bases between them. This CDR3 region has 14 residues.

This clone has just one count. This sequence joins TRBV29-1 and TRBJ2-7; 8 bases fit TRBD2. Losses at the gene ends were 5 bases for V and 2 bases for J; bases not matched to a gene: 8. The V gene's germline CDR1 is SQVTM and CDR2 ANQGSEA. This CDR3 is 14 amino acids long. For the CDR3, the DNA is TGCAGCGTTCAGGACGGGAGGGGGACCTACGAGCAGTACTTC. Translated: CSVQDGRGTYEQYF.

This clone has just one count. The V gene is TRBV29-1, the J gene TRBJ2-3; D gene ambiguous. CDR1 is SQVTM, CDR2 ANQGSEA, per germline. The CDR3 sequence is 13 residues long. V lost 4 bases to trimming and J lost 4 bases, with 12 bases between them. CDR3: CSVATRRSDTQYF. The CDR3 DNA sequence: TGCAGCGTTGCTACTCGGAGATCAGATACGCAGTATTTT.